Shown below are 21 T cell receptor beta chains from a single sample sequenced in a study of T-cell memory formation after mild COVID-19. Via MiXCR, TCRdb re-called the 5' RACE reads, giving one row per CDR3 protein. Found here are 90,000 to 120,000 distinct CDR3 sequences, approximately 15% of them singletons; the top ten hold 35% to 50%. The material sequenced was PBMCs or a T cell subset sorted from them (not recorded which). These receptors were taken from a young man who had mild COVID-19 (a few samples of this study predate the infection). Cell type and time point are not known.

The rearrangement links TRBV18 to TRBJ2-7; D remains ambiguous. Germline CDR1 and CDR2: KGHSH and LQKENI. This CDR3 region has 14 residues. V shed 0 bases and J shed 2 bases, with 8 bases lying between them. The CDR3 is CASSPPGLAYEQYF. As DNA, the CDR3 is TGTGCCAGCTCACCACCAGGGTTGGCCTACGAGCAGTACTTC.

This clonotype has only a few counts. This chain connects TRBV4-1 to TRBJ1-1, with TRBD1 identical over 9 bases. CDR1 is MGHRA and CDR2 is YSYEKL in the germline V gene. With V trimmed by 3 bases and J by 6 bases, 11 bases remained unmatched. The CDR3 sequence is 16 residues long. The CDR3 nucleotides read TGCGCCAGCAGCCAGGATACCGGGACAGGGCGTTCTGAAGCTTTCTTT. As protein: CASSQDTGTGRSEAFF.

This clonotype was counted only a few times. J is TRBJ2-1 and V is TRBV5-6; 9 positions agree with TRBD1. V was pared by 4 bases and J by 10 bases, with 9 bases of the junction left unmatched. Germline lookup yields CDR1 SGHDT and CDR2 YYEEEE. The CDR3 is made up of 14 amino acids. CDR3 sequence reads: CASSTWTGDWEQFF. The CDR3 coding sequence is TGTGCCAGCAGCACTTGGACAGGGGATTGGGAGCAGTTCTTC.

This clonotype was observed many times. The chain is built from TRBV4-1 and TRBJ2-1, with D possibly being TRBD2 (6 bases). The CDR3 has 15 residues. Per germline, CDR1 MGHRA and CDR2 YSYEKL. V was clipped by 6 bases and J by 5 bases, with 17 bases between them. The CDR3 sequence is CASSRGALTDNEQFF. CDR3 nucleotide sequence: TGCGCCAGCAGTCGCGGGGCTCTGACTGACAATGAGCAGTTCTTC.

The chain uses TRBV2 and TRBJ2-2, with TRBD1 as a possible D gene (5 bases). Germline V CDR1 and CDR2: SNHLY, FYNNEI. Trimming shortened V by 5 bases and J by 0 bases, and 16 bases separated the two germline ends. The CDR3 loop spans 17 amino acids. The CDR3 spells CASSPRQTYSNTGELFF. CDR3 in DNA: TGTGCCAGCAGTCCCCGACAGACGTACTCGAACACCGGGGAGCTGTTTTTT.

Many counts were recorded for this clonotype. The J gene is TRBJ2-1, the V gene TRBV29-1; the match to TRBD2 covers 16 bases. The CDR3 has 17 residues. V trimming: 4 bases; J trimming: 2 bases; junction bases outside the gene matches: 5. CDR1 is SQVTM and CDR2 is ANQGSEA in the germline V gene. The CDR3 region is CSVGGTSGGDPYNEQFF. For the CDR3, the DNA is TGCAGCGTTGGAGGGACTAGCGGGGGGGATCCCTACAATGAGCAGTTCTTC.

The chain carries TRBV4-1 and TRBJ2-7; TRBD2 might be the D (6 bases). The V gene lost 3 bases and the J gene lost 5 bases, with 17 bases spanning the gap. This CDR3 comprises 15 residues. Germline CDR1 reads MGHRA; CDR2 reads YSYEKL. The CDR3 sequence is CASSQTVSRGNEQYV. CDR3 coding DNA: TGCGCCAGCAGCCAGACGGTTTCCCGGGGGAACGAGCAGTACGTC.

This clonotype was recorded many times. The chain links TRBV12-3 or TRBV12-4 to TRBJ2-1; 10 nucleotides agree with TRBD2. This CDR3 has 14 residues. V lost 5 bases and J lost 3; bases outside the gene matches: 1. The CDR3 sequence: CASSRLAGYNEQFF. For the CDR3, the DNA is TGTGCCAGCAGTCGACTAGCGGGCTACAATGAGCAGTTCTTC.

The sample holds a few counts of this clonotype. The chain joins TRBV27 to TRBJ2-5; D may be TRBD1 (6 bases). Germline V gene lookup returns CDR1 MNHEY and CDR2 SMNVEV (reference sequence). V shed 4 bases and J shed 5 bases, with 14 bases lying between them. CDR3 length: 14 residues. The chain's CDR3 is CASSYRDNQETQYF. CDR3 in DNA: TGTGCCAGCAGTTACCGGGACAATCAGGAGACCCAGTACTTC.

In this sample, this clonotype turned up many times. V gene TRBV7-2 combines with J gene TRBJ2-2, with 7 bases fitting TRBD1. The CDR3 runs to 13 residues. V lost 7 bases, J lost 5 bases, and 4 bases stayed unmatched. Per the germline V gene, CDR1 is SGHTA and CDR2 is FQGNSA. The CDR3 region is CASTDRETGELFF. The CDR3 DNA reads TGTGCCAGCACTGACAGGGAGACCGGGGAGCTGTTTTTT.

This CDR3 is CASSQLGTEAFF. CDR3 nucleotide sequence: TGTGCCAGCAGCCAATTGGGTACTGAAGCTTTCTTT. The chain couples TRBV4-2 to TRBJ1-1; no definite D call. The germline V and J ends were trimmed by 2 bases and 5 bases, with 6 bases remaining between them. CDR1 and CDR2 (germline): LGHNA, YNFKEQ. CDR3 size: 12 residues.

The rearrangement uses TRBV7-2 and TRBJ2-1; 8 bases align to TRBD2. This CDR3 contains 16 residues. Per germline, CDR1 SGHTA and CDR2 FQGNSA. V dropped 4 bases and J dropped 4; count of bases not matched to a gene: 9. In nucleotides, the CDR3 is TGTGCCAGCAGCTACCCCGGGACTAGTGGATACAATGAGCAGTTCTTC. Encoded protein: CASSYPGTSGYNEQFF. Looking up the rest from reference TRBV7-2 and TRBJ2-1 gives the full variable domain: GAGVSQSPSNKVTEKGKDVELRCDPISGHTALYWYRQSLGQGLEFLIYFQGNSAPDKSGLPSDRFSAERTGGSVSTLTIQRTQQEDSAVYLCASSYPGTSGYNEQFFGPGTRLTVL.

This rearrangement joins TRBV18 to TRBJ2-7; D unclear. The CDR3 has 18 amino acids. The V end lost 1 base, the J end lost 3 bases, and 22 bases lay between the germline ends. Germline CDR1 is KGHSH and CDR2 is LQKENI. The DNA of the CDR3 is TGTGCCAGCTCACCACTCGATCGCGCGGACCCTCGCGGCTACGAGCAGTACTTC. This sequence encodes CASSPLDRADPRGYEQYF.

This sequence joins TRBV7-6 and TRBJ2-3; 8 nucleotides agree with TRBD2. Germline-derived CDR1 and CDR2 are SGHVS and FNYEAQ. This CDR3 contains 15 residues. V lost 1 base to trimming and J lost 7 bases; unmatched junction nucleotides: 7. CDR3: CASSLEDLAGYTQYF. The CDR3 nucleotides read TGTGCCAGCAGCTTAGAGGATCTAGCGGGCTATACGCAGTATTTT.

This clonotype was seen many times. The chain has TRBV29-1 and TRBJ1-2; 9 positions match TRBD1. With 6 bases clipped from V and 8 bases from J, the junction kept 10 bases outside the gene matches. Germline CDR1 reads SQVTM; CDR2 reads ANQGSEA. The CDR3 loop spans 13 amino acids. CDR3 sequence reads: CSVPPGTGWGYTF. DNA of the CDR3: TGCAGCGTACCGCCCGGGACAGGGTGGGGCTACACCTTC.

The V call is TRBV29-1, the J call TRBJ1-1; D not certain. The CDR3 totals 10 residues. Germline CDR1 is SQVTM and CDR2 is ANQGSEA. V lost 7 bases and J 1 base, leaving 4 bases between the germline ends. CDR3 region: CSAQNTEAFF. CDR3 sequence (DNA): TGCAGCGCTCAGAACACTGAAGCTTTCTTT.

This clonotype was picked up a small number of times. The chain has TRBV4-1 and TRBJ2-1; 7 positions match TRBD2. From germline, CDR1 is MGHRA and CDR2 YSYEKL. The CDR3 has 15 residues. J lost 6 bases, V lost 1 base, and 6 bases had no gene match. CDR3 sequence (DNA): TGCGCCAGCAGCCAAGCCTCCGGGGGGAGCAATGAGCAGTTCTTC. This gives the protein CASSQASGGSNEQFF.

The CDR3 here is CASSRTGAAEQYF. The CDR3 region has the DNA TGCGCCAGCAGTAGAACAGGGGCCGCCGAGCAGTACTTC. V usage is TRBV5-1 and J usage is TRBJ2-7; 7 nucleotides agree with TRBD1. V lost 5 bases and J lost 6; bases outside the gene matches: 8. The germline CDR1 and CDR2 sequences are SGHRS and YFSETQ. The length of the CDR3 is 13 residues. Drawing the rest from reference TRBV5-1 and TRBJ2-7, the complete variable domain is KAGVTQTPRYLIKTRGQQVTLSCSPISGHRSVSWYQQTPGQGLQFLFEYFSETQRNKGNFPGRFSGRQFSNSRSEMNVSTLELGDSALYLCASSRTGAAEQYFGPGTRLTVT.

This chain connects TRBV30 to TRBJ2-3, with D maybe TRBD1 (7 bases). Trimming left V 2 bases short and J 3 bases short, with 12 bases between. Per the germline V gene, CDR1 is GTSNPN and CDR2 is SVGIG (reference sequence). The CDR3 has 14 amino acids. CDR3 bases: TGTGCCTGGAGTCCAGGGGGAGGAACAGATACGCAGTATTTT. Translated, it gives CAWSPGGGTDTQYF. The whole variable domain, remainder taken from reference TRBV30 and TRBJ2-3, is SQTIHQWPATLVQPVGSPLSLECTVEGTSNPNLYWYRQAAGRGLQLLFYSVGIGQISSEVPQNLSASRPQDRQFILSSKKLLLSDSGFYLCAWSPGGGTDTQYFGPGTRLTVL.

V usage is TRBV6-6 and J usage is TRBJ2-3; TRBD2 matches 7 bases. The CDR3 extends over 18 amino acids. The germline CDR1 and CDR2 sequences are MNHNY and SVGAGI (reference sequence). Losses at the gene ends were 6 bases for V and 1 base for J; bases not matched to a gene: 16. DNA for the CDR3: TGTGCCAGCAGAACGACTGAAGCGGGGTCCTTCGGCACAGATACGCAGTATTTT. Translated: CASRTTEAGSFGTDTQYF.

CDR3 loop: CASSLGPDTGELFF. The CDR3 DNA reads as TGTGCCAGCAGCCTGGGACCCGACACCGGGGAGCTGTTTTTT. The chain has TRBV11-2 and TRBJ2-2; the D call may be TRBD1 or TRBD2 (5 bases each). The germline V gene encodes CDR1 SGHAT and CDR2 FQNNGV. V shed 5 bases and J shed 3 bases, with 10 bases lying between them. This CDR3 is built from 14 residues.